This TCR beta chain stems from a study of CD8 T cells in ankylosing spondylitis. Study conclusions and caveats: Certain motif variants had earlier been reported in reactive arthritis synovial fluid and blood. Reports say disease-linked clones showed up significantly more in matched ankylosing spondylitis synovial fluid.

Comments on this clonotype: Its specificity is not known.

Quantitative barcoded 5'-RACE was used to prepare TCR beta libraries. TCRdb called the 5' RACE reads again in MiXCR, with one record for every CDR3 protein. The sample yields 250,000 to 350,000 distinct CDR3 sequences, around 19% seen once. V dropped 7 bases and J dropped 4 bases, with 16 bases sitting between them. This CDR3 contains 14 residues. The gene calls are TRBV12-3 or TRBV12-4 and TRBJ1-1, with a tentative D call TRBD1 (6 bases). This sequence was found in a male donor with ankylosing spondylitis or in good health (not recorded which). Sequenced material: blood, either unsorted or a sorted T cell fraction (not recorded which). As DNA, the CDR3 is TGTGCCAGCACCCAAAGTCAGGGGCCCACTGAAGCTTTCTTT. It is translated as CASTQSQGPTEAFF.